This TCR beta chain stems from a study of memory CD4+ T cells and cytomegalovirus serostatus. Study-level information: Donors were healthy Belgian adults, under 10 CMV seropositive and about two dozen seronegative.

Authors' methods: Out-of-frame sequences were removed, leaving 2,000,000 or so distinct TCRbeta sequences. Repertoires were generated with immunoSEQ multiplex PCR, while TCRdb's copy carries only in-frame clones and drops some. D and trimming were read from the DNA, whereas the V and J calls and clone size are those reported in that table. The sample yields some 73,000 clones, around 82% seen once. Study-wide points: Suggested: most of the CMV-linked TCR signature lies in CD4+ memory cells.

Single viable CD3+CD4+CD8-CD45RO+ cells were sorted as the memory CD4+ T cells. A note on this clone: No antigen is known for it.

The TCR was taken from an adult in good health and CMV-seropositive. The sequenced material came from memory CD4+ T cells from blood.

CDR3 nucleotide sequence: TGTGCCAGCAGCTTAGGAGCCCTGACCTCTGGAAACACCATATATTTT. It is translated as CASSLGALTSGNTIYF. This chain links TRBV7-2 with TRBJ1-3; the D is unclear. Trimming took off 1 base at V and 0 bases at J, with 10 bases between the two ends. From germline, CDR1 is SGHTA and CDR2 FQGNSA. The CDR3 has 16 residues.